The clone carrying this T cell receptor beta chain was observed a few times. The antigen is unknown. One junction end disagrees with the germline gene, perhaps due to a read error. TCRdb reprocessed the 5' RACE reads via MiXCR and lists one record per CDR3 protein. This table holds roughly 260,000 distinct CDR3 sequences, roughly 13% found once. The data are from a study of identical twins. Study-wide points: Twins' surplus sharing was weaker for beta out-of-frame sequences.

The CDR3 contains 12 residues. The V gene's germline CDR1 is SGHVS and CDR2 FNYEAQ. The genes are TRBV7-6 and TRBJ2-5, with 7 bases lining up with TRBD2. This receptor was identified in a woman aged 18-29 years in good health. Material for sequencing was memory (CD45RO+) T cells sorted from blood. CDR3 coding DNA: TGTGCCACCAGCGGGGAACGGGAGACCCAGTACTTC. It translates to CATSGERETQYF.